Listed here are 15 T cell receptor beta chains from one sample, sequenced in a study of cytomegalovirus exposure and HLA in healthy donors. Both 60 Vbeta primers and 13 Jbeta primers went into the PCR. Repertoires were generated with immunoSEQ multiplex PCR, while TCRdb's copy carries only in-frame clones and drops some. Found here are roughly 100,000 clones, over 60% of them singletons; the top ten hold about 6.1%. The sequenced material came from PBMCs. The receptors stem from a woman aged 45 to 65 in good health and CMV-seropositive.

V and J are TRBV30 and TRBJ1-2, with 12 bases fitting TRBD1. The germline V gene encodes CDR1 GTSNPN and CDR2 SVGIG (reference sequence). Germline trimming cut 5 bases from V and 3 bases from J; bases unmatched to any gene: 7. This CDR3 spans 15 amino acids. The CDR3, as DNA: TGTGCCTGGGTGCCGGGGACAGGGGGCTACTATGGCTACACCTTC. It yields the protein CAWVPGTGGYYGYTF.

The chain couples TRBV29-1 to TRBJ1-2; the match to TRBD1 covers 7 bases. Germline V gene lookup returns CDR1 SQVTM and CDR2 ANQGSEA. V shed 4 bases and J 4 bases; nucleotides not matched to a gene: 21. The CDR3 is 18 residues long. The CDR3 DNA is TGCAGCGTTGGACCGCCCTTGACAGGGCCTATGGGGGCCTATGGCTACACCTTC. It encodes CSVGPPLTGPMGAYGYTF.

In its sample, this clone was seen a few times. The genes are TRBV6-6 and TRBJ1-6; 7 positions match TRBD1. J lost 9 bases, V lost 0 bases, and 2 bases had no gene match. In germline, CDR1 is MNHNY, CDR2 SVGAGI (reference sequence). The CDR3 contains 14 residues. This CDR3 reads CASSYSGGSSPLHF. CDR3 DNA: TGTGCCAGCAGTTACTCAGGGGGCTCTTCACCCCTCCACTTT.

This clone was detected only a few times. At one end, the junction sequence differs from germline, possibly due to a read error. The genes are TRBV10-3 and TRBJ1-2; D possibly corresponds to TRBD1 (5 bases). The germline V gene has CDR1 ENHRY and CDR2 SYGVKD. This CDR3 contains 15 residues. CDR3 sequence reads: CAIRESGTRGYGYTF. The CDR3 region has the DNA TGTGCCATCAGAGAGTCTGGGACTCGGGGCTATGGCTACACCTTC.

The chain employs TRBV5-3 and TRBJ1-5; perhaps TRBD1 as D (5 bases). TRBV5-3 is an ORF, and what it does is uncertain. CDR3 length equals 15 residues. Trimming took off 2 bases at V and 5 bases at J, with 14 bases between the two ends. The chain's CDR3 is CARSLASVGDQPQHF. The DNA for the CDR3 is TGTGCCAGAAGCTTAGCTTCGGTAGGGGATCAGCCCCAGCATTTT.

This clone has more than one count but fewer than ten. This chain links TRBV10-3 with TRBJ2-2, with D maybe TRBD2 (5 bases). This CDR3 is built from 12 residues. Per germline, CDR1 ENHRY and CDR2 SYGVKD. Between the trimmed V and J ends, which lost 4 bases and 5 bases, there was a span of 5 bases. The CDR3 reads CAISGGTGELFF. The CDR3 DNA is TGTGCCATCAGTGGAGGGACCGGGGAGCTGTTTTTT.

The rearrangement joins TRBV5-1 to TRBJ2-2, with D maybe TRBD1 (5 bases). CDR1 SGHRS and CDR2 YFSETQ come from the germline V gene. V gave up 4 bases and J gave up 0 bases, with 10 bases separating them. The CDR3 is made up of 15 amino acids. CDR3 region: CASSADSPNTGELFF. The CDR3 DNA sequence: TGCGCCAGCAGCGCCGACAGTCCGAACACCGGGGAGCTGTTTTTT.

This chain connects TRBV5-4 to TRBJ1-4, with D perhaps TRBD1 (5 bases). The V end lost 6 bases, the J end lost 0 bases, and 9 bases lay between the germline ends. Germline V gene data show CDR1 as SGHNT and CDR2 as YYREEE (reference sequence). CDR3 length equals 14 residues. CDR3 sequence: CASKTTATNEKLFF. CDR3 in DNA: TGTGCCAGCAAAACGACAGCAACTAATGAAAAACTGTTTTTT.

This clone came up a few times. The chain employs TRBV6-5 and TRBJ1-4, with TRBD1 identical over 7 bases. The V and J ends lost 5 bases and 5 bases, in that order; junction bases with no gene match: 8. Germline loops: CDR1 MNHEY, CDR2 SVGAGI. This CDR3 comprises 15 residues. The CDR3 DNA reads TGTGCCAGCAGTGTCGGACAGGTTCTAAATGAAAAACTGTTTTTT. Its protein product is CASSVGQVLNEKLFF.

For the CDR3, the DNA is TGTGCCAGCCTCCTTGGACAGGGGCTCTATGTGCAGTACTTC. This codes for CASLLGQGLYVQYF. The rearrangement uses TRBV2 and TRBJ2-7, with 9 bases lining up with TRBD1. The V gene end was trimmed by 8 bases and the J gene end by 9 bases; junction bases not matched to a gene: 14. The CDR3 consists of 14 residues. CDR1 is SNHLY, CDR2 FYNNEI, per germline.

This clone turned up a few times. The gene calls are TRBV18 and TRBJ1-2; tentatively, D is TRBD1 (6 bases). This CDR3 is built from 14 residues. Trimming stripped 3 bases from V and 4 bases from J, with 12 bases between. Germline V CDR1 and CDR2: KGHSH, LQKENI. In DNA form, the CDR3 reads TGTGCCAGCTCACCGGGTAGGGACATCTATGGCTACACCTTC. It translates to CASSPGRDIYGYTF.

In this sample, this clone turned up a few times. The chain is built from TRBV6-6 and TRBJ2-1, with 10 bases lining up with TRBD2. This CDR3 region has 14 residues. V trimming: 6 bases; J trimming: 8 bases; junction bases outside the gene matches: 7. The V gene's germline CDR1 is MNHNY and CDR2 SVGAGI (reference sequence). The CDR3: CASSISGGAHEQFF. The CDR3 DNA sequence: TGTGCCAGCAGCATCAGCGGGGGGGCCCATGAGCAGTTCTTC.

The chain combines TRBV4-3 with TRBJ1-2, with D tentatively TRBD1 (6 bases). This CDR3 is built from 16 residues. Germline-derived CDR1 and CDR2 are LGHNA and YSLEER. V lost 0 bases, J lost 7 bases, and 18 bases lay in between. The CDR3 here is CASSQEGASPLSGYTF. The CDR3 nucleotides read TGCGCCAGCAGCCAAGAGGGGGCTTCCCCACTAAGTGGCTACACCTTC.

The rearrangement links TRBV6-6 to TRBJ1-1, with 12 bases that match TRBD1. The germline V gene has CDR1 MNHNY and CDR2 SVGAGI (reference sequence). The ends lost 2 bases at V and 11 bases at J; junction bases unmatched: 3. The length of the CDR3 is 13 residues. CDR3 residues: CASSYGTGGIAFF. The CDR3 region has the DNA TGTGCCAGCAGTTACGGGACAGGGGGCATCGCTTTCTTT.

V is TRBV6-5 and J is TRBJ2-5; TRBD1 matches at 7 bases. The CDR3 is 16 residues long. Trimming took 0 bases from V and 4 from J; bases not matched to a gene: 8. Germline V gene sequence: CDR1 MNHEY, CDR2 SVGAGI. Written as DNA, the CDR3 is TGTGCCAGCAGTTACTCGAACACAGGGGCCCGAGAGACCCAGTACTTC. Protein sequence: CASSYSNTGARETQYF.